This T cell receptor (beta chain) was obtained from a study of T-cell reconstitution after alpha-beta-depleted transplantation in children. Unique molecular identifiers were built into the TCRbeta library. Each CDR3 protein gets one entry after TCRdb re-called the PCR reads with MiXCR. Of a few hundred thousand distinct CDR3 sequences listed, 11% are singletons. The CDR3 runs 15 residues. V lost 2 bases to trimming and J lost 9 bases, with 17 bases between them. Looked up from germline, CDR1 is MNHEY and CDR2 is SVGAGI. The table lists this clonotype with a few counts. V is TRBV6-5 and J is TRBJ2-1, with a tentative D call TRBD2 (5 bases). Specimen: PBMCs from the stem cell graft donor, collected from the stem cell graft. This TCR came from a human donor who donated a stem cell graft to a child with acute myeloid leukemia. This CDR3 is CASSYGVASAGEQFF. In nucleotides, the CDR3 is TGTGCCAGCAGTTACGGTGTAGCGAGCGCGGGTGAGCAGTTCTTC.